The 21 T cell receptor beta chains presented below share a single source sample, sequenced in a study of cytomegalovirus exposure and HLA in healthy donors. The study ran its PCR with 60 Vbeta and 13 Jbeta primers. Sequencing used immunoSEQ multiplex PCR; TCRdb keeps in-frame clones, though not all of them. Its table records approximately 100,000 clones. The sample taken for sequencing was PBMCs. These TCRs come from a man aged 45-65 years in good health and CMV-seronegative.

The chain is built from TRBV10-1 and TRBJ2-7; D call uncertain. The CDR3 is 13 amino acids. CDR1 and CDR2 (germline): WNHNN, SYGVQD (reference sequence). Trimming pared 2 bases from V and 2 bases from J, leaving 7 bases between. CDR3 loop: CASSEGPTYEQYF. Here the CDR3 DNA reads TGCGCCAGCAGTGAGGGGCCAACCTACGAGCAGTACTTC.

The CDR3 reads CASSFRDPREGGEQFF. CDR3 coding DNA: TGCGCCAGCAGCTTCCGGGACCCACGGGAGGGTGGTGAGCAGTTCTTC. This chain joins TRBV5-1 and TRBJ2-1, with 8 nucleotides matching TRBD2. The V and J ends lost 2 bases and 9 bases, in that order; junction bases with no gene match: 13. This CDR3 region has 16 residues. In germline, CDR1 is SGHRS, CDR2 YFSETQ.

CDR3 region: CASSLSGGYNEQFF. The CDR3 DNA reads TGTGCCAGCAGCTTAAGCGGGGGGTACAATGAGCAGTTCTTC. This chain joins TRBV7-2 and TRBJ2-1; 9 bases are shared with TRBD2. Germline CDR1 and CDR2: SGHTA and FQGNSA. The CDR3 runs to 14 residues. V lost 2 bases and J lost 4; bases outside the gene matches: 0.

J is TRBJ2-5 and V is TRBV7-9, with 10 bases lining up with TRBD1. The J call may be faulty, since TRBJ2-7 better matches the DNA end. The CDR3 runs to 15 residues. Germline-derived CDR1 and CDR2 are SEHNR and FQNEAQ (reference sequence). CDR3 amino acids: CASNTPGTGAHEQYF. CDR3 in DNA: TGTGCCAGCAACACTCCCGGGACAGGGGCCCACGAGCAGTACTTC.

This sequence joins TRBV7-9 and TRBJ1-5, with D possibly matching TRBD1 (5 bases). From germline, CDR1 is SEHNR and CDR2 FQNEAQ (reference sequence). Trimming pared 5 bases from V and 5 bases from J, leaving 10 bases between. CDR3 size: 13 residues. In DNA, the CDR3 is TGTGCCAGCAGCGTAGGGGCTGATCAGCCCCAGCATTTT. This gives the protein CASSVGADQPQHF. The full variable domain, with the rest looked up from reference TRBV7-9 and TRBJ1-5, is DTGVSQNPRHKITKRGQNVTFRCDPISEHNRLYWYRQTLGQGPEFLTYFQNEAQLEKSRLLSDRFSAERPKGSFSTLEIQRTEQGDSAMYLCASSVGADQPQHFGDGTRLSIL.

The chain links TRBV6-1 to TRBJ2-1; D remains ambiguous. CDR1 and CDR2 (germline): MNHNS, SASEGT. This CDR3 has 13 amino acids. The V end was cut by 6 bases, the J end by 4 bases, with 10 bases between. This chain's CDR3 is CASRNSIYNEQFF. The CDR3, as DNA: TGTGCCAGCAGGAACTCGATATACAATGAGCAGTTCTTC.

The rearrangement uses TRBV7-8 and TRBJ2-5; 8 positions agree with TRBD1. The V gene end was trimmed by 5 bases and the J gene end by 4 bases; junction bases not matched to a gene: 6. Germline V CDR1 and CDR2: SGHVS, FQNEAQ. CDR3 size: 14 residues. The CDR3 coding sequence is TGTGCCAGCAGCCAGTACAGGGGGACAGAGACCCAGTACTTC. It translates to CASSQYRGTETQYF.

J is TRBJ1-3 and V is TRBV4-2, with D possibly TRBD1 on 6 matching bases. Trimming took off 0 bases at V and 0 bases at J, with 18 bases between the two ends. The CDR3 totals 19 residues. Germline V gene data show CDR1 as LGHNA and CDR2 as YNFKEQ. The CDR3 region has the DNA TGTGCCAGCAGCCAAGATCCCCGAGAGACAGGACACTCTGGAAACACCATATATTTT. It yields the protein CASSQDPRETGHSGNTIYF.

The J gene is TRBJ2-7, the V gene TRBV7-2; the match to TRBD1 covers 10 bases. The CDR3 is made up of 16 amino acids. The germline V gene encodes CDR1 SGHTA and CDR2 FQGNSA. V shed 5 bases, J shed 2 bases, and the junction held 9 bases outside the gene matches. CDR3 loop: CASSPAGTGVPYEQYF. The CDR3 DNA sequence: TGTGCCAGCAGCCCAGCGGGGACAGGGGTCCCCTACGAGCAGTACTTC. Supplemented by reference TRBV7-2 and TRBJ2-7, the full variable domain reads GAGVSQSPSNKVTEKGKDVELRCDPISGHTALYWYRQSLGQGLEFLIYFQGNSAPDKSGLPSDRFSAERTGGSVSTLTIQRTQQEDSAVYLCASSPAGTGVPYEQYFGPGTRLTVT.

The chain recombines TRBV2 with TRBJ1-1; a possible D gene is TRBD1 (5 bases). Trimming stripped 5 bases from V and 1 base from J, with 11 bases between. CDR3 length: 14 residues. Looked up from germline, CDR1 is SNHLY and CDR2 is FYNNEI. CDR3 sequence reads: CASSSQGRNTEAFF. The CDR3 nucleotides read TGTGCCAGCAGTTCGCAGGGTAGGAACACTGAAGCTTTCTTT.

The rearrangement uses TRBV6-6 and TRBJ2-7, with 7 positions matching TRBD1. This CDR3 spans 12 amino acids. CDR1 and CDR2 (germline): MNHNY, SVGAGI (reference sequence). Unmatched junction bases numbered 8, after V lost 10 bases and J lost 5 bases. This chain's CDR3 is CATRTGDHEQYF. The CDR3 DNA reads as TGTGCCACGAGAACAGGGGACCACGAGCAGTACTTC.

This rearrangement joins TRBV6-1 to TRBJ1-5; tentative D call: TRBD1 (6 bases). Germline-derived CDR1 and CDR2 are MNHNS and SASEGT. V lost 6 bases to trimming and J lost 0 bases, with 9 bases between them. The CDR3 spans 14 residues. The DNA for the CDR3 is TGTGCCAGCAGCACAGGGTATAGCAATCAGCCCCAGCATTTT. Translating it yields CASSTGYSNQPQHF.

The rearrangement joins TRBV9 to TRBJ2-1; perhaps TRBD1 as D (5 bases). The germline V and J ends were trimmed by 2 bases and 8 bases, with 14 bases remaining between them. Germline values: CDR1 SGDLS, CDR2 YYNGEE. The CDR3 sequence is 14 residues long. CDR3 sequence (DNA): TGTGCCAGCAGCGTCTACCAGGGTCTCGATGAGCAGTTCTTC. Translating it yields CASSVYQGLDEQFF.

The gene calls are TRBV29-1 and TRBJ1-1, with TRBD1 identical over 7 bases. CDR3 length equals 14 residues. The J segment lost 3 bases and the V segment lost 6 bases, leaving 10 bases of the junction unmatched. In germline, CDR1 is SQVTM, CDR2 ANQGSEA. Here the CDR3 reads CSVATITGDTEAFF. CDR3 DNA: TGCAGCGTCGCCACAATCACAGGGGACACTGAAGCTTTCTTT.

The chain joins TRBV19 to TRBJ1-1; no clear D gene. Trimming pared 7 bases from V and 2 bases from J, leaving 20 bases between. Per the germline V gene, CDR1 is LNHDA and CDR2 is SQIVND (reference sequence). The CDR3 covers 16 residues. The CDR3 here is CASTPDRVRGNTEAFF. Here the CDR3 DNA reads TGTGCCAGTACTCCCGACCGGGTCCGGGGAAACACTGAAGCTTTCTTT.

The V gene is TRBV18, the J gene TRBJ2-3; D is perhaps TRBD1 (7 bases). From germline, CDR1 is KGHSH and CDR2 LQKENI. Trimming took 4 bases from V and 2 from J, leaving 13 bases between them. CDR3 length: 15 amino acids. CDR3 in amino acids: CASSRGTEITDTQYF. DNA of the CDR3: TGTGCCAGCTCACGCGGGACAGAAATCACAGATACGCAGTATTTT.

The chain joins TRBV4-1 to TRBJ1-3; D gene unclear. Germline CDR1 and CDR2: MGHRA and YSYEKL. The CDR3 is 18 amino acids. Trimming cost V 0 bases and J 1 base, with 16 bases left between them. The CDR3 region is CASSQEPGRPSSGNTIYF. DNA of the CDR3: TGCGCCAGCAGCCAAGAGCCCGGGAGGCCGTCGTCTGGAAACACCATATATTTT.

The chain recombines TRBV19 with TRBJ1-2, with 10 nucleotides matching TRBD1. The J segment lost 11 bases and the V segment lost 5 bases, leaving 11 bases of the junction unmatched. The CDR3 is 14 amino acids. In germline, CDR1 is LNHDA, CDR2 SQIVND (reference sequence). The DNA of the CDR3 is TGTGCCAGTAGTGCGACAGGGGGCGTCAAGGGATACACCTTC. Its translation is CASSATGGVKGYTF.

The DNA of the CDR3 is TGCAGCGAACGTTCCGGGACAGTGAATGAGCAGTTCTTC. This gives the protein CSERSGTVNEQFF. The J gene is TRBJ2-1, the V gene TRBV29-1; 7 bases fit TRBD1. The V segment lost 7 bases and the J segment 7 bases; nucleotides outside the gene matches: 10. This CDR3 has 13 amino acids. Germline V gives CDR1 SQVTM, CDR2 ANQGSEA.

The chain employs TRBV5-6 and TRBJ2-5; 11 bases map to TRBD2. The germline V gene encodes CDR1 SGHDT and CDR2 YYEEEE. The V and J ends lost 3 bases and 3 bases, in that order; junction bases with no gene match: 4. This CDR3 comprises 15 residues. This chain's CDR3 is CASSSVTSGEETQYF. CDR3 DNA sequence: TGTGCCAGCAGCTCCGTGACTAGCGGGGAAGAGACCCAGTACTTC.

The chain couples TRBV7-9 to TRBJ2-7, with D perhaps TRBD1 (5 bases). This CDR3 region has 13 residues. Trimming took off 0 bases at V and 4 bases at J, with 7 bases between the two ends. Germline V CDR1 and CDR2: SEHNR, FQNEAQ (reference sequence). CDR3 loop: CASSLAPGYEQYF. The CDR3 coding sequence is TGTGCCAGCAGCTTAGCCCCAGGGTACGAGCAGTACTTC.